A single sample gave rise to the 7 T cell receptor beta chains below, sequenced in a study of T cells in Graves' hyperthyroidism and ophthalmopathy. The CDR3 regions of TCR beta were amplified from RNA transcripts. Researchers ran a first-round RT-PCR on the TCR CDR3 using the HTBI primer set. TCRdb used MiXCR to reprocess the multiplex PCR reads, holding one entry per CDR3 protein. Among under 550,000 distinct CDR3 sequences listed, roughly 13% were seen once. Source material: blood. These receptors were collected from a woman under 30 with Graves' hyperthyroidism.

This clonotype was recorded at least ten times. The DNA for the CDR3 is TGCAGTGCTAGAGATCTGAGGGGGTGGCGCACAGATACGCAGTATTTT. Amino acid sequence: CSARDLRGWRTDTQYF. This rearrangement joins TRBV20-1 to TRBJ2-3; TRBD1 might be the D (6 bases). The germline V and J ends were trimmed by 0 bases and 1 base, with 14 bases remaining between them. This CDR3 region has 16 residues. Germline V lookup: CDR1 DFQATT, CDR2 SNEGSKA (reference sequence).

This clonotype appeared many times. The chain employs TRBV11-2 and TRBJ2-1, with 9 bases lining up with TRBD2. Germline V CDR1 and CDR2: SGHAT, FQNNGV. Trimming at V came to 6 bases and at J to 7 bases, leaving 10 bases not matched to a gene. This CDR3 is built from 15 residues. The CDR3 region has the DNA TGTGCCAGCAGTTGGGCGGGGGGGGGGGGGAATGAGCAGTTCTTC. This codes for CASSWAGGGGNEQFF.

This clonotype showed up just a few times. The chain combines TRBV19 with TRBJ2-3; possible D gene TRBD2, 7 bases. Germline CDR1 LNHDA, CDR2 SQIVND (reference sequence). The CDR3 has 16 amino acids. V was shortened by 5 bases and J by 0 bases, with 15 bases between the two germline ends. CDR3 sequence (DNA): TGTGCCAGTAGTCTAGGTGCGGGGGCTAGCACAGATACGCAGTATTTT. It yields the protein CASSLGAGASTDTQYF. The entire variable domain, with the rest obtained from reference TRBV19 and TRBJ2-3, is as follows: DGGITQSPKYLFRKEGQNVTLSCEQNLNHDAMYWYRQDPGQGLRLIYYSQIVNDFQKGDIAEGYSVSREKKESFPLTVTSAQKNPTAFYLCASSLGAGASTDTQYFGPGTRLTVL.

This clonotype was seen many times. This chain connects TRBV3-1 to TRBJ1-3; D might be TRBD1 (5 bases). Germline V gene sequence: CDR1 LGHDT, CDR2 YNNKEL (reference sequence). Trimming pared 0 bases from V and 8 bases from J, leaving 8 bases between. The CDR3 contains 13 residues. In nucleotides, the CDR3 is TGTGCCAGCAGCCAAGAGGGGGTAGACACCATATATTTT. This encodes CASSQEGVDTIYF.

CDR3 bases: TGTGCCAGCAGTCACCGCCAAGGTACGCAGTATTTT. It is translated as CASSHRQGTQYF. The gene calls are TRBV12-3 or TRBV12-4 and TRBJ2-3; no firm D call. There are 12 residues in the CDR3. V dropped 5 bases and J dropped 8 bases, with 11 bases sitting between them.

This clonotype was seen ten or more times. J is TRBJ2-3 and V is TRBV5-8, with D tentatively TRBD2 (5 bases). From germline, CDR1 is SGHTS and CDR2 YDEGEE. Trimming removed 1 base at V and 4 bases at J, with 13 bases between. This CDR3 spans 15 amino acids. The CDR3 region is CASSLRWERADTQYF. Written as DNA, the CDR3 is TGTGCCAGCAGCTTGAGATGGGAGAGGGCAGATACGCAGTATTTT.

This clonotype was recorded many times. V gene TRBV7-2 combines with J gene TRBJ1-1, with 9 bases that match TRBD1. The V gene end was trimmed by 5 bases and the J gene end by 5 bases; junction bases not matched to a gene: 9. This CDR3 spans 15 amino acids. Germline V gene data show CDR1 as SGHTA and CDR2 as FQGNSA. The CDR3 DNA reads as TGTGCCAGCAGCGCCCAACAGGGGGCGAGAACTGAAGCTTTCTTT. This translates into CASSAQQGARTEAFF.